These 21 T cell receptor beta chains were all obtained from the same sample, sequenced in a study of shared clonotypes between healthy human individuals. Measured with immunoSEQ multiplex PCR; TCRdb has only the in-frame clones, and not every one. The sample records fewer than 200,000 clones, approximately 62% being singletons. Sequencing was performed on memory CD4+ T cells sorted from blood. Subset in this sample: CD45RA-negative fraction. These receptors came from a man aged 25-45 years in good health.

In nucleotides, the CDR3 is TGCGCCAGCAGCTACGAAGGGAAAGGAAACACCATATATTTT. It encodes CASSYEGKGNTIYF. The J gene is TRBJ1-3, the V gene TRBV5-1; D uncertain. Germline loops: CDR1 SGHRS, CDR2 YFSETQ. Trimming stripped 3 bases from V and 4 bases from J, with 11 bases between. The CDR3 sequence is 14 residues long.

The J gene is TRBJ2-1, the V gene TRBV28, with 8 positions matching TRBD2. Germline CDR1 MDHEN, CDR2 SYDVKM. With 6 bases clipped from V and 5 bases from J, the junction kept 9 bases outside the gene matches. CDR3 length equals 15 residues. The DNA for the CDR3 is TGTGCCAGCAGCCGGCCGGGACTAGACAACAATGAGCAGTTCTTC. Its translation is CASSRPGLDNNEQFF.

This chain joins TRBV6-1 and TRBJ1-1, with unresolved D. Germline CDR1 and CDR2: MNHNS and SASEGT. The length of the CDR3 is 13 residues. V was cut by 0 bases and J by 12 bases, with 14 bases left in between. The CDR3 region is CASSEAGPLETFF. The CDR3 DNA follows: TGTGCCAGCAGTGAAGCTGGGCCCTTGGAGACTTTCTTT.

The chain combines TRBV11-2 with TRBJ2-7; 11 bases are shared with TRBD2. The junction had 4 bases not matched to a gene; V was cut back by 5 bases and J by 1 base. The CDR3 is 15 amino acids. Germline loops: CDR1 SGHAT, CDR2 FQNNGV. The CDR3 region has the DNA TGTGCCAGCAGCACTAGCGGGAGCAAGTCCTACGAGCAGTACTTC. This encodes CASSTSGSKSYEQYF.

The chain links TRBV7-6 to TRBJ2-1; D ambiguous. Germline CDR1 SGHVS, CDR2 FNYEAQ. V gave up 5 bases and J gave up 0 bases, with 14 bases separating them. The CDR3 length is 16 residues. CDR3 sequence reads: CASSLTAPSSYNEQFF. The CDR3 DNA reads as TGTGCCAGCAGCCTAACGGCCCCAAGCTCCTACAATGAGCAGTTCTTC. Based on the CDR3 plus reference TRBV7-6 and TRBJ2-1, the full variable domain is GAGVSQSPRYKVTKRGQDVALRCDPISGHVSLYWYRQALGQGPEFLTYFNYEAQQDKSGLPNDRFSAERPEGSISTLTIQRTEQRDSAMYRCASSLTAPSSYNEQFFGPGTRLTVL.

The table lists this clone with a few counts. In the same sample, other DNA sequences code for this CDR3. The CDR3 nucleotides are TGTGCCAGCAGTCCCCAGGCGAACTATGGCTACACCTTC. It codes for CASSPQANYGYTF. The chain carries TRBV27 and TRBJ1-2, with unresolved D. CDR1 is MNHEY and CDR2 is SMNVEV in the germline V gene (reference sequence). This CDR3 has 13 amino acids. The ends were cut back, 5 bases at V and 2 bases at J, with 9 bases in the middle.

The chain recombines TRBV18 with TRBJ2-3; 8 bases are a match to TRBD2. Germline loops: CDR1 KGHSH, CDR2 LQKENI. Unmatched junction bases numbered 4, after V lost 3 bases and J lost 5 bases. The CDR3 spans 14 residues. The CDR3 spells CASSPFLAGDTQYF. CDR3 coding DNA: TGTGCCAGCTCACCGTTCCTAGCGGGAGATACGCAGTATTTT.

The V and J genes are TRBV5-1 and TRBJ2-5; D remains unclear. The CDR3 has 14 residues. V lost 1 base to trimming and J lost 1 base, with 8 bases between them. The germline gives CDR1 SGHRS, CDR2 YFSETQ. The CDR3 DNA is TGCGCCAGCAGCTTGATACACGGCCAAGAGACCCAGTACTTC. Its protein product is CASSLIHGQETQYF.

This sequence joins TRBV7-2 and TRBJ2-1, with a possible D match to TRBD2 (6 bases). The CDR3 length is 15 residues. Trimming left V 2 bases short and J 5 bases short, with 13 bases between. Germline assignment: CDR1 SGHTA and CDR2 FQGNSA. The CDR3 coding sequence is TGTGCCAGCAGCTTAACTGGAGGGCTGCACAATGAGCAGTTCTTC. Translating gives CASSLTGGLHNEQFF.

The CDR3 region has the DNA TGTGCCAGCAGTGTGACAGGGCCTAGCAATCAGCCCCAGCATTTT. It translates to CASSVTGPSNQPQHF. The rearrangement joins TRBV6-1 to TRBJ1-5, with 7 nucleotides matching TRBD1. The length of the CDR3 is 15 residues. Per the germline V gene, CDR1 is MNHNS and CDR2 is SASEGT. The J segment lost 0 bases and the V segment lost 4 bases, leaving 3 bases of the junction unmatched.

The V gene is TRBV29-1, the J gene TRBJ1-5, with 7 nucleotides matching TRBD1. This CDR3 is 13 amino acids long. J gave up 5 bases and V 5 bases, and 6 bases lay outside the gene matches. Germline CDR1 is SQVTM and CDR2 is ANQGSEA. DNA of the CDR3: TGCAGCGTTTCCACGGGACAGCATCAGCCCCAGCATTTT. It is translated as CSVSTGQHQPQHF. Based on the CDR3 plus reference TRBV29-1 and TRBJ1-5, the full variable domain is SAVISQKPSRDICQRGTSLTIQCQVDSQVTMMFWYRQQPGQSLTLIATANQGSEATYESGFVIDKFPISRPNLTFSTLTVSNMSPEDSSIYLCSVSTGQHQPQHFGDGTRLSIL.

V usage is TRBV27 and J usage is TRBJ2-7, with 7 bases identical to TRBD1. Germline V gene sequence: CDR1 MNHEY, CDR2 SMNVEV (reference sequence). This CDR3 spans 15 amino acids. V lost 6 bases, J lost 9 bases, and 17 bases stayed unmatched. CDR3 sequence (DNA): TGTGCCAGCAGCCGGGGATGGACCGGGACAGACCGGCAGTACTTC. It translates to CASSRGWTGTDRQYF.

The V gene is TRBV10-2, the J gene TRBJ1-1, with 7 bases fitting TRBD1. V was clipped by 7 bases and J by 1 base; unmatched bases: 3. This CDR3 spans 13 amino acids. The germline CDR1 and CDR2 sequences are WSHSY and SAAADI. The DNA of the CDR3 is TGCGCCAGCAATAGACAGGGGAACACTGAAGCTTTCTTT. This translates into CASNRQGNTEAFF.

For the CDR3, the DNA is TGCGCCAGCAGTGGGACTACTGGTACAGATACGCAGTATTTT. Its translation is CASSGTTGTDTQYF. The chain links TRBV10-1 to TRBJ2-3; D is possibly TRBD2 (6 bases). The CDR3 consists of 14 residues. Trimming pared 4 bases from V and 3 bases from J, leaving 11 bases between. Germline V gene sequence: CDR1 WNHNN, CDR2 SYGVQD (reference sequence).

The V and J genes are TRBV7-6 and TRBJ2-1, with TRBD2 matching 7 bases. Germline assignment: CDR1 SGHVS and CDR2 FNYEAQ. J was trimmed by 9 bases and V by 1 base; bases with no gene match: 6. The CDR3 sequence is 14 residues long. As DNA, the CDR3 is TGTGCCAGCAGCTTAGGGAGCGGGATCGGTGAGCAGTTCTTC. Translated: CASSLGSGIGEQFF. The complete variable domain, with remaining parts taken from reference TRBV7-6 and TRBJ2-1, reads GAGVSQSPRYKVTKRGQDVALRCDPISGHVSLYWYRQALGQGPEFLTYFNYEAQQDKSGLPNDRFSAERPEGSISTLTIQRTEQRDSAMYRCASSLGSGIGEQFFGPGTRLTVL.

Concerning this clone itself: This CDR3 is also generated by other DNA sequences in the sample. CDR3 bases: TGCGCCAGCAGCTTGTCAACTAATGAAAAACTGTTTTTT. Protein product: CASSLSTNEKLFF. The rearrangement links TRBV5-1 to TRBJ1-4; D not certain. V lost 1 base and J 0 bases, leaving 1 base between the germline ends. Per germline, CDR1 SGHRS and CDR2 YFSETQ. This CDR3 has 13 residues.

The V call is TRBV6-5, the J call TRBJ2-5; 9 positions agree with TRBD2. Looked up from germline, CDR1 is MNHEY and CDR2 is SVGAGI. V shed 0 bases and J 5 bases; nucleotides not matched to a gene: 7. The CDR3 consists of 16 residues. The CDR3 protein is CASSYSVLAGVETQYF. CDR3 nucleotides: TGTGCCAGCAGTTACTCGGTATTAGCGGGAGTTGAGACCCAGTACTTC.

This clone appeared a single time. The V gene is TRBV6-1, the J gene TRBJ2-7, with 7 bases matching TRBD1. The CDR3 is made up of 15 amino acids. The ends lost 4 bases at V and 4 bases at J; junction bases unmatched: 10. Looked up from germline, CDR1 is MNHNS and CDR2 is SASEGT. The DNA of the CDR3 is TGTGCCAGCAGTGGCCCAGACAGGGTTCCATACGAGCAGTACTTC. Translated, it gives CASSGPDRVPYEQYF.

The chain carries TRBV19 and TRBJ2-5, with a weak D call TRBD2 (6 bases). V was shortened by 3 bases and J by 2 bases, with 13 bases between the two germline ends. Germline V gene data show CDR1 as LNHDA and CDR2 as SQIVND (reference sequence). This CDR3 is 15 amino acids long. The CDR3 loop reads CASSISAGRQETQYF. The CDR3, as DNA: TGTGCCAGTAGTATTTCGGCAGGGAGGCAAGAGACCCAGTACTTC.

The V call is TRBV7-6, the J call TRBJ2-1; 8 bases map to TRBD2. CDR3 size: 18 residues. V lost 2 bases, J lost 7 bases, and 16 bases stayed unmatched. Germline V gene data show CDR1 as SGHVS and CDR2 as FNYEAQ. The CDR3 here is CASSLSPSGAGGVNEQFF. The DNA for the CDR3 is TGTGCCAGCAGCTTATCCCCTTCGGGGGCGGGAGGAGTAAATGAGCAGTTCTTC.

The rearrangement links TRBV11-2 to TRBJ2-7; tentatively, D is TRBD2 (5 bases). Germline lookup yields CDR1 SGHAT and CDR2 FQNNGV. The CDR3 is 14 residues long. V lost 7 bases, J lost 3 bases, and 16 bases lay in between. Written as DNA, the CDR3 is TGTGCCAGCACCGTTGCGAGGGAGAACTACGAGCAGTACTTC. Amino acid sequence: CASTVARENYEQYF. Complete variable domain (other parts from reference TRBV11-2 and TRBJ2-7): EAGVAQSPRYKIIEKRQSVAFWCNPISGHATLYWYQQILGQGPKLLIQFQNNGVVDDSQLPKDRFSAERLKGVDSTLKIQPAKLEDSAVYLCASTVARENYEQYFGPGTRLTVT.